This note documents a single T cell receptor (beta chain) sequence. Original analysis: For nucleated cells, counts were estimated from reference gene primer amplification. Data came from immunoSEQ multiplex PCR; TCRdb stores just in-frame clones and leaves some out. That table furnishes V, J and clone size, whereas the DNA furnished D and trimming. The data contain around 46,000 clones, about 89% of them seen just once; the ten biggest clones take up about 17%. This entry comes from a study of blood T cell repertoires in COVID-19. About the study: T cells, B-cell-depleted T cells, or PBMCs provided the cDNA or gDNA that served as material.

Trimming at V came to 8 bases and at J to 1 base, leaving 5 bases not matched to a gene. CDR1 is MDHEN, CDR2 SYDVKM, per germline. The CDR3 runs to 14 residues. The specimen sequenced was peripheral blood. The clonotype originates from a man aged 60 to 69 with active or convalescent COVID-19. The chain is built from TRBV28 and TRBJ2-1; TRBD1 matches at 7 bases. The DNA for the CDR3 is TGTGCCAGCGCAGGGGGTAGTTCCTACAATGAGCAGTTCTTC. Its translation: CASAGGSSYNEQFF. Combining the CDR3 with reference TRBV28 and TRBJ2-1 gives the whole variable domain DVKVTQSSRYLVKRTGEKVFLECVQDMDHENMFWYRQDPGLGLRLIYFSYDVKMKEKGDIPEGYSVSREKKERFSLILESASTNQTSMYLCASAGGSSYNEQFFGPGTRLTVL.